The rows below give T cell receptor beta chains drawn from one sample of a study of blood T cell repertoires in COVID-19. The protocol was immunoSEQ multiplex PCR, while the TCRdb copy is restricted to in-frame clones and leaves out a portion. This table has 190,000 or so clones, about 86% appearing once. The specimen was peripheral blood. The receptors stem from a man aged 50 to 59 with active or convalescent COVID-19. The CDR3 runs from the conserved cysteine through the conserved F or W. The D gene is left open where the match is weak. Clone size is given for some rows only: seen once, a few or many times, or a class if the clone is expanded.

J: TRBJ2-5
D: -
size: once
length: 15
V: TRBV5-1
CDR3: CASSVAGQQQETQYF
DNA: TGCGCCAGCAGCGTCGCAGGACAACAACAAGAGACCCAGTACTTC

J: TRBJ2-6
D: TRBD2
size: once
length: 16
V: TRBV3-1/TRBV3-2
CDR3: CASSQGGLAGANVLTF
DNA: TGTGCCAGCAGCCAAGGGGGACTAGCGGGGGCCAACGTCCTGACTTTC

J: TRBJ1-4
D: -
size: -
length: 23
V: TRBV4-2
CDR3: CASSPFFVGTGLNTGTTNEKLFF
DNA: TGTGCCAGCAGCCCTTTTTTTGTGGGAACGGGACTAAATACGGGTACAACTAATGAAAAACTGTTTTTT

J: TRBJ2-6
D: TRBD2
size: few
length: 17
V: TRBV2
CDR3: CASRWLLAGTGANVLTF
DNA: TGTGCCAGCAGGTGGTTACTAGCGGGGACCGGGGCCAACGTCCTGACTTTC

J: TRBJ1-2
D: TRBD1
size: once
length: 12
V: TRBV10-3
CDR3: CAISGTGDGYTF
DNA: TGTGCCATCAGTGGAACAGGGGATGGCTACACCTTC

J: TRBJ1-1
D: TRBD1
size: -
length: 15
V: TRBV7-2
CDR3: CASKVVHTGDTEAFF
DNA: TGTGCCAGCAAAGTGGTACACACAGGGGATACTGAAGCTTTCTTT

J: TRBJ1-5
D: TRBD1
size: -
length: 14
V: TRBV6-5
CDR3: CASSYGQGGQPQHF
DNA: TGTGCCAGCAGTTACGGACAGGGTGGTCAGCCCCAGCATTTT

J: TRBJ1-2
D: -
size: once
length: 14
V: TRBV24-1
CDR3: CATSAGDSPRGYTF
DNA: TGTGCCACCAGCGCCGGGGACTCCCCACGTGGCTACACCTTC

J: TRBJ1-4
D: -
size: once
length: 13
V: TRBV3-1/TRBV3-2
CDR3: CASSQDVQGRLFF
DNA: TGTGCCAGCAGCCAAGATGTGCAGGGGAGACTGTTTTTT

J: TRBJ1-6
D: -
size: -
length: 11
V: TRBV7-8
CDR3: CASSLGGPLHF
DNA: TGTGCCAGCAGCTTGGGGGGGCCCCTCCACTTT

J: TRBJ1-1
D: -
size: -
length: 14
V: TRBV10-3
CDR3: CAISESRRGAEAFF
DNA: TGTGCCATCAGTGAGTCCAGGAGGGGTGCTGAAGCTTTCTTT

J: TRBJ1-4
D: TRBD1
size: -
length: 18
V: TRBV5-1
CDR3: CASSPRAGTGLANEKLFF
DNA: TGCGCCAGCAGCCCACGAGCAGGGACAGGGCTTGCTAATGAAAAACTGTTTTTT

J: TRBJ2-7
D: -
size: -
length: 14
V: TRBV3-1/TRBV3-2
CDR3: CASSLLTSQAEQYF
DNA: TGTGCCAGCAGCCTCCTAACTAGCCAGGCCGAGCAGTACTTC

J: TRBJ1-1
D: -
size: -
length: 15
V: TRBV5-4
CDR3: CASSLAAGENTEAFF
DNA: TGTGCCAGCAGCTTGGCGGCAGGGGAGAACACTGAAGCTTTCTTT

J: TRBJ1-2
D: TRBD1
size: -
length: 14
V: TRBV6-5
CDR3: CASRTTGTGNGYTF
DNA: TGTGCCAGCAGAACGACCGGGACAGGGAATGGCTACACCTTC

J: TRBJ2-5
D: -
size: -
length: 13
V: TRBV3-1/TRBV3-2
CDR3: CASSQDGLTAQYF
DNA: TGTGCCAGCAGCCAAGATGGACTAACGGCCCAGTACTTC

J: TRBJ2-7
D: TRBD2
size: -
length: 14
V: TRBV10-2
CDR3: CASKTSGSPYEQYF
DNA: TGCGCCAGTAAGACTAGCGGGTCCCCCTACGAGCAGTACTTC

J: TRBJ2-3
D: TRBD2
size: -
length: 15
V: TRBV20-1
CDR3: CSASLGTSGTDTQYF
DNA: TGCAGTGCTAGTCTCGGGACTAGCGGGACAGATACGCAGTATTTT

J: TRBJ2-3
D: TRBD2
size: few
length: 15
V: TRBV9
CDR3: CASSRYGGDTDTQYF
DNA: TGTGCCAGCAGTCGGTACGGGGGGGACACAGATACGCAGTATTTT

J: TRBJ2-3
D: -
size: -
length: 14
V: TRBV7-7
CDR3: CASSLVPGTDTQYF
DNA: TGTGCTAGCAGCTTAGTGCCAGGCACAGATACGCAGTATTTT

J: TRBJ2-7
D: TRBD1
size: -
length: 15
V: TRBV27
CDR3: CASKLDHRGSHEQYF
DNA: TGTGCCAGCAAACTGGACCACAGGGGATCCCACGAGCAGTACTTC

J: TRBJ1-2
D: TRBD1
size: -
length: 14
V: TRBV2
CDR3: CASSDWDSNYGYTF
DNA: TGTGCCAGCAGTGACTGGGACAGTAACTATGGCTACACCTTC

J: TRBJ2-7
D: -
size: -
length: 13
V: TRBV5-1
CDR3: CASSPQGIYEQYF
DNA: TGCGCCAGCAGCCCACAGGGTATCTACGAGCAGTACTTC

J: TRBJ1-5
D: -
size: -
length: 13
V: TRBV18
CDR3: CASSPTDSRPQHF
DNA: TGTGCCAGCTCACCGACTGACTCGCGGCCCCAGCATTTT

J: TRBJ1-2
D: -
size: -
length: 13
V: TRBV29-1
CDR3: CSVGQGGNYGYTF
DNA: TGCAGCGTAGGTCAGGGTGGTAACTATGGCTACACCTTC

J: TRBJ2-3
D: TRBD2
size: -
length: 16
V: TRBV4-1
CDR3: CASSQELAGRTDTQYF
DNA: TGCGCCAGCAGCCAAGAACTAGCGGGGCGCACAGATACGCAGTATTTT

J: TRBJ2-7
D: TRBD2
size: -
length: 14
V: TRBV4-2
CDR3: CASNRDYPAYEQYF
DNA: TGTGCCAGCAACCGGGACTACCCTGCCTACGAGCAGTACTTC

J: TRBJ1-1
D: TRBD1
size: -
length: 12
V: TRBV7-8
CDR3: CASRDRGPGTFF
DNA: TGTGCCAGCAGGGACAGGGGGCCGGGAACTTTCTTT

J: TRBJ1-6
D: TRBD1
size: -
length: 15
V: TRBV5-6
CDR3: CASSSPGQGNSPLHF
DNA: TGTGCCAGCAGCTCCCCGGGACAGGGGAATTCACCCCTCCACTTT

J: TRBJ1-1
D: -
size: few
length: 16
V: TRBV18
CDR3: CASSPDLDNSNTEAFF
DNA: TGTGCCAGCTCACCAGATTTAGACAACTCGAACACTGAAGCTTTCTTT

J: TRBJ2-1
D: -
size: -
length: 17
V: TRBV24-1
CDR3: CATSDLRGTSLANEQFF
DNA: TGTGCCACCAGTGATTTGAGGGGAACTAGCCTAGCCAATGAGCAGTTCTTC

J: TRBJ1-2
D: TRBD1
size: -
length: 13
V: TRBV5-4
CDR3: CASSGTGGNGYTF
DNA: TGTGCCAGCAGCGGGACAGGGGGTAATGGCTACACCTTC

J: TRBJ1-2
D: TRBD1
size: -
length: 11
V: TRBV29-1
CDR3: CSIFQGDGYTF
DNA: TGCAGCATCTTCCAGGGGGATGGCTACACCTTC

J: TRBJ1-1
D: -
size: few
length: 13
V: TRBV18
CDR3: CASSPAGNTEAFF
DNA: TGTGCCAGCTCACCAGCCGGGAACACTGAAGCTTTCTTT